This T cell receptor beta chain was identified in a study of cytomegalovirus exposure and HLA in healthy donors. TCRdb's table, derived via immunoSEQ multiplex PCR, lists solely in-frame clones and lacks some. Of 150,000 to 200,000 clones detected, approximately 87% appear once; the ten largest clones hold 5.5% to 6%. Whole-study findings and limits: Cytomegalovirus status was reportedly diagnosed by the classifier with high specificity and sensitivity. One later analysis, an examination of the 90 to 150 validation repertoires, found that first-cohort TCR clusters tended to co-occur in them. Associated with cytomegalovirus, according to the listing, were 150 to 200 TCR beta chains.

CDR3 size: 12 residues. Germline lookup yields CDR1 SGHAT and CDR2 FQNNGV. V lost 0 bases and J lost 7, with 6 bases in between. In the case of this clone: Its antigen is unknown.

V usage is TRBV11-2 and J usage is TRBJ2-5; D is uncertain. This TCR came from a woman younger than 45 in good health and CMV-seronegative. The sample comprised PBMCs. The CDR3 DNA reads as TGTGCCAGCAGCTTAGATGCAGTGACCCAGTACTTC. Residues: CASSLDAVTQYF.